The entry below gives a single TCR beta chain sequence along with its context. Germline lookup yields CDR1 MNHEY and CDR2 SVGAGI. This CDR3 spans 15 amino acids. The trim removed 4 bases at V and 5 bases at J, leaving 7 bases unmatched. The data were obtained in a study of blood T cell repertoires in COVID-19. Study in general: Sources were T cells, B-cell-depleted T cells, or PBMCs; the material itself was cDNA or gDNA.

In the original processing: The assay estimated nucleated cells by amplifying reference gene primers. Data came from immunoSEQ multiplex PCR; TCRdb stores just in-frame clones and leaves some out. D and trimming come from the DNA, and the V and J calls and clone size come from that table. The table records tens of thousands of clones, roughly 85% of them present only once. The chain carries TRBV6-5 and TRBJ2-3; 9 bases are shared with TRBD2. This TCR derives from an elderly man with acute or convalescent COVID-19. Sequences were obtained from peripheral blood. The CDR3 region has the DNA TGTGCCAGCAGTTCCGGCGGGAGGGTGGTAGATACGCAGTATTTT. It encodes CASSSGGRVVDTQYF.